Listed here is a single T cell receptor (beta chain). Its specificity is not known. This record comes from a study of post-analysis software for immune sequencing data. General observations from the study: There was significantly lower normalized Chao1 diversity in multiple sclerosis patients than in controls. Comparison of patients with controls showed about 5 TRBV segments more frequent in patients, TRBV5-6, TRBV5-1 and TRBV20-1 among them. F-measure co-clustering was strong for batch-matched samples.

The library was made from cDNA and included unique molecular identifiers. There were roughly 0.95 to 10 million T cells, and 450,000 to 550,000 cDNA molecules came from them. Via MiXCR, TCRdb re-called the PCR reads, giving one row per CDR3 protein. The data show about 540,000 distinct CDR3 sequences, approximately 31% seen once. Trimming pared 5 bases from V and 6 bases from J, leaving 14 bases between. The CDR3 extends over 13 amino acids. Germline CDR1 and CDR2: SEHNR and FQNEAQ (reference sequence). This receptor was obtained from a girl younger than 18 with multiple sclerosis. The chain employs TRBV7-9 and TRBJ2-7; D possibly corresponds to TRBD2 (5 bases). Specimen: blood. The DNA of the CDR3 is TGTGCCAGCAGCCCCGGACTTGGGATCGAGCAGTACTTC. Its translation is CASSPGLGIEQYF.